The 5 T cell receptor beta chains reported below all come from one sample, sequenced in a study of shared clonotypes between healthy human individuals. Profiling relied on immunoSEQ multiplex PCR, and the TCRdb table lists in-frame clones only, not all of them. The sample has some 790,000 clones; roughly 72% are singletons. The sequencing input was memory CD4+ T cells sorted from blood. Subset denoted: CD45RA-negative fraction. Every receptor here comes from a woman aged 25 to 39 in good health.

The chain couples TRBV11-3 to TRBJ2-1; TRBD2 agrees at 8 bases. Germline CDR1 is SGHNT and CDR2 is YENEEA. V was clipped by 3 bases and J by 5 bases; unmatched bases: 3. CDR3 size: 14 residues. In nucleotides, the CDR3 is TGTGCCAGCAGCTTTGGACTAGCCAACAATGAGCAGTTCTTC. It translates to CASSFGLANNEQFF.

In nucleotides, the CDR3 is TGCGCCAGCAGCTTGGCTGGGCACAAAGAGCAGCCCCAGCATTTT. Protein sequence: CASSLAGHKEQPQHF. The chain recombines TRBV5-1 with TRBJ1-5; D is ambiguous. Trimming stripped 0 bases from V and 7 bases from J, with 14 bases between. Germline V lookup: CDR1 SGHRS, CDR2 YFSETQ. The CDR3 extends over 15 amino acids.

Here the CDR3 reads CASSGVAGEGETQYF. In nucleotides, the CDR3 is TGTGCCAGCTCAGGAGTAGCGGGAGAAGGGGAGACCCAGTACTTC. The chain recombines TRBV18 with TRBJ2-5; 9 bases line up with TRBD2. Unmatched junction bases numbered 9, after V lost 5 bases and J lost 5 bases. This CDR3 region has 15 residues. Looked up from germline, CDR1 is KGHSH and CDR2 is LQKENI.

The CDR3 DNA is TGTGCCAGTAGTATCGTTTCCGGGATGGTAGATACGCAGTATTTT. Translating it yields CASSIVSGMVDTQYF. The chain recombines TRBV19 with TRBJ2-3; maybe TRBD2 (5 bases). The CDR3 is made up of 15 amino acids. Germline CDR1 reads LNHDA; CDR2 reads SQIVND (reference sequence). With 3 bases removed from V and 5 bases from J, the gap between germline ends came to 15 bases.

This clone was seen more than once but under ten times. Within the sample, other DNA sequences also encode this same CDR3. CDR3 sequence: CASSLDSGAYNEQFF. CDR3 bases: TGCGCCAGCAGCTTGGATAGCGGAGCGTACAATGAGCAGTTCTTC. The rearrangement links TRBV5-1 to TRBJ2-1, with D possibly matching TRBD2 (6 bases). The CDR3 has 15 residues. Deletions cut 0 bases from V and 4 bases from J, with 11 bases between. Germline V gene data show CDR1 as SGHRS and CDR2 as YFSETQ. Full variable domain (outside the CDR3, taken from reference TRBV5-1 and TRBJ2-1): KAGVTQTPRYLIKTRGQQVTLSCSPISGHRSVSWYQQTPGQGLQFLFEYFSETQRNKGNFPGRFSGRQFSNSRSEMNVSTLELGDSALYLCASSLDSGAYNEQFFGPGTRLTVL.